This TCR beta chain came from a study of regulatory T cells in long-lasting Graves disease. In the study overall: Graves' patients (newly diagnosed) had been on antithyroid drugs under 3 months.

iRepertoire HTBI primers and Arm-PCR of CDR3 regions built TCR beta libraries. In the original analysis: Spanning all samples, the identified segments comprised some 66 TRBV and more than 11 TRBJ. Using its own MiXCR run on the multiplex PCR reads, TCRdb lists one record per CDR3 protein. The V and J calls reflect TCRdb's pipeline rather than the authors' work. The sample lists over 200,000 distinct CDR3 sequences, 18% occurring once. Time point described: newly diagnosed GD, antithyroid drugs for less than 3 months. The TCR library was prepared using RNA isolated from PBMCs. This clonotype was counted many times. The CDR3 has 12 residues. Germline lookup yields CDR1 SQVTM and CDR2 ANQGSEA. With 0 bases removed from V and 4 bases from J, the gap between germline ends came to 6 bases. This sample was shared with a second study, whose subject was T cells in Graves' hyperthyroidism and ophthalmopathy. That report notes: The TCR CDR3 was amplified in a first-round RT-PCR using the HTBI primer set.

The specimen was peripheral blood mononuclear cells (PBMCs), collected at new diagnosis, from a patient treated with antithyroid drugs. This TCR was recovered from a woman in her twenties or thirties with Graves disease. V usage is TRBV29-1 and J usage is TRBJ2-5; D tentatively fits TRBD1 or TRBD2 (5 bases each). The CDR3: CSVEDGTETQYF. CDR3 nucleotides: TGCAGCGTTGAAGATGGGACAGAGACCCAGTACTTC.